This T cell receptor (beta chain) was captured by sequencing in a study of control samples from healthy donors and cancer patients. Profiling relied on immunoSEQ multiplex PCR, and the TCRdb table lists in-frame clones only, not all of them. The data contain about 52,000 clones, over 85% of them seen just once; the ten biggest clones take up approximately 2.4%. The V and J ends lost 2 bases and 6 bases respectively, with 12 bases between them. Germline V gives CDR1 SGHTA, CDR2 FQGTGA. This CDR3 is 14 amino acids long. V and J are TRBV7-3 and TRBJ2-3; D is possibly TRBD2 (6 bases). The sequenced sample consisted of blood. The TCR comes from a man aged 25-45 years in good health. CDR3 loop: CASSLGGRGDTQYF. The CDR3 nucleotides are TGTGCCAGCAGCTTAGGGGGGAGAGGGGATACGCAGTATTTT.